This TCR beta chain comes out of a study of T cell changes during pregnancy in multiple sclerosis. Assay used: immunoSEQ multiplex PCR; TCRdb lists only in-frame clones, some missing. The table lists more than 35,000 clones, roughly nine tenths of them singletons. V lost 4 bases and J lost 2, with 15 bases in between. CDR1 and CDR2 from the germline V gene are LNHDA and SQIVND (reference sequence). The CDR3 spans 15 residues. The sequence was collected from a female donor with multiple sclerosis, enrolled in a pregnancy study. Here the sequenced sample was CD4+ T cells from peripheral blood mononuclear cells, taken in the second trimester of pregnancy. The chain joins TRBV19 to TRBJ2-7; D might be TRBD1 (6 bases). CDR3 coding DNA: TGTGCCAGTAGTACCGTGCTACAGGGCCCCTACGAGCAGTACTTC. This codes for CASSTVLQGPYEQYF.